The 27 T cell receptor beta chains given below trace back to one sample, sequenced in a study of T-cell reconstitution after alpha-beta-depleted transplantation in children. Unique molecular identifiers were used in preparing the TCRbeta library. TCRdb ran MiXCR on the PCR reads and lists one entry per CDR3 protein. The sample shows 440,000 or so distinct CDR3 sequences, approximately 10% of them seen only once. Source: PBMCs from the stem cell graft donor, taken from the stem cell graft. The source is a human donor who donated a stem cell graft to a child with acute myeloid leukemia.

The chain couples TRBV4-1 to TRBJ2-7; 8 nucleotides align to TRBD2. CDR3 length equals 17 residues. V lost 0 bases and J lost 1; bases outside the gene matches: 8. Per germline, CDR1 MGHRA and CDR2 YSYEKL. DNA for the CDR3: TGCGCCAGCAGCCAAGAGGTGGGGACTAGTTTTTCCTACGAGCAGTACTTC. The encoded protein is CASSQEVGTSFSYEQYF.

This clonotype came up many times. The V and J genes are TRBV3-1 and TRBJ2-3, with TRBD1 matching over 8 bases. The germline CDR1 and CDR2 sequences are LGHDT and YNNKEL (reference sequence). CDR3 length: 16 amino acids. After removal of 3 bases from V and 5 bases from J, the junction contained 10 bases not matched to a gene. DNA of the CDR3: TGTGCCAGCAGCCACGCTGGACAGGGCAAGGGAGATACGCAGTATTTT. Amino acid sequence: CASSHAGQGKGDTQYF.

This clonotype was counted many times. The junction and the germline gene differ at one end; a read error may be behind it. This chain links TRBV20-1 with TRBJ1-1, with TRBD1 matching over 9 bases. Looked up from germline, CDR1 is DFQATT and CDR2 is SNEGSKA (reference sequence). The CDR3 length is 14 residues. CDR3 coding DNA: TGCAGTGCCAGAGCCGGGACAGGGACCACTGAAGCTTTCTTT. It translates to CSARAGTGTTEAFF.

The chain recombines TRBV25-1 with TRBJ2-2, with no clear D. Germline-derived CDR1 and CDR2 are MGHDK and SYGVNS. Trimming shortened V by 6 bases and J by 5 bases, and 10 bases separated the two germline ends. The CDR3 consists of 13 residues. DNA for the CDR3: TGTGCCAGCAGACAGACACTAACCGGGGAGCTGTTTTTT. Translation: CASRQTLTGELFF. Looking up the rest from reference TRBV25-1 and TRBJ2-2 gives the full variable domain: EADIYQTPRYLVIGTGKKITLECSQTMGHDKMYWYQQDPGMELHLIHYSYGVNSTEKGDLSSESTVSRIRTEHFPLTLESARPSHTSQYLCASRQTLTGELFFGEGSRLTVL.

The CDR3 spells CATQQGPTTNEKLFF. As DNA, the CDR3 is TGTGCCACCCAACAGGGGCCCACAACTAATGAAAAACTGTTTTTT. The chain employs TRBV7-9 and TRBJ1-4, with 7 nucleotides matching TRBD1. V lost 10 bases and J lost 0; bases outside the gene matches: 8. The germline gives CDR1 SEHNR, CDR2 FQNEAQ (reference sequence). The CDR3 totals 15 residues.

This clonotype was found a few times. This chain connects TRBV15 to TRBJ1-6; D may be TRBD1 (5 bases). Trimming pared 1 base from V and 0 bases from J, leaving 16 bases between. CDR1 and CDR2 from the germline V gene are LNHNV and YYDKDF (reference sequence). This CDR3 comprises 19 residues. The CDR3 is CATSRVFGTASSYNSPLHF. CDR3 in DNA: TGTGCCACCAGCAGAGTTTTTGGGACCGCTAGCTCCTATAATTCACCCCTCCACTTT.

This clonotype was seen only a few times. An end of the junction does not agree with germline; a read error may underlie this. The rearrangement uses TRBV6-6 and TRBJ2-5; D gene unclear. Per germline, CDR1 MNHNY and CDR2 SVGAGI (reference sequence). The CDR3 extends over 12 amino acids. Written as DNA, the CDR3 is TGTGCCAGCAGTTACGAGAGAGAGGCCCAGTACTTC. Amino acids: CASSYEREAQYF.

This clonotype came up a few times. DNA for the CDR3: TGCAGTGCTAATCAGGGTCCTGATCAGCCCCAGCATTTT. Its translation is CSANQGPDQPQHF. This chain links TRBV20-1 with TRBJ1-5; a weak D match, TRBD1 (5 bases). Trimming removed 4 bases at V and 5 bases at J, with 12 bases between. Germline-derived CDR1 and CDR2 are DFQATT and SNEGSKA (reference sequence). This CDR3 has 13 amino acids.

This clonotype occurred a few times. The rearrangement links TRBV12-3 or TRBV12-4 to TRBJ1-4; 8 bases map to TRBD1. This CDR3 spans 15 amino acids. V lost 6 bases, J lost 8 bases, and 11 bases stayed unmatched. The DNA of the CDR3 is TGTGCCAGCAGGTCCGGGACAGGACTTTACGAAAAACTGTTTTTT. Its protein is CASRSGTGLYEKLFF.

This clonotype was counted between two and nine times. V and J are TRBV27 and TRBJ2-3, with 8 nucleotides matching TRBD2. This CDR3 comprises 14 residues. Germline assignment: CDR1 MNHEY and CDR2 SMNVEV (reference sequence). V lost 8 bases and J lost 2; bases outside the gene matches: 6. The CDR3 nucleotides read TGTGCCAGCGGCCGGGAGGGTCCCACAGATACGCAGTATTTT. Amino acid sequence: CASGREGPTDTQYF.

Only a few counts were recorded for this clonotype. The CDR3 loop reads CASSLEWSVGTEAFF. Written as DNA, the CDR3 is TGTGCCAGCAGCTTAGAGTGGTCTGTAGGCACTGAAGCTTTCTTT. The chain joins TRBV7-2 to TRBJ1-1; D not resolved. Trimming left V 1 base short and J 4 bases short, with 13 bases between. Germline CDR1 SGHTA, CDR2 FQGNSA. The CDR3 is 15 amino acids.

The chain joins TRBV5-1 to TRBJ2-5, with 9 bases that match TRBD2. The germline CDR1 and CDR2 sequences are SGHRS and YFSETQ. V shed 4 bases and J 5 bases; nucleotides not matched to a gene: 9. The CDR3 is 15 amino acids. DNA of the CDR3: TGCGCCAGCAGCGTAGCGGGACTAGCTGGGGAGACCCAGTACTTC. Its protein is CASSVAGLAGETQYF.

Ten or more counts support this clonotype. The genes are TRBV5-1 and TRBJ2-2, with TRBD1 matching 10 bases. Germline CDR1 reads SGHRS; CDR2 reads YFSETQ. Unmatched junction bases numbered 5, after V lost 3 bases and J lost 6 bases. CDR3 length: 15 amino acids. CDR3 sequence: CASSSGTGVAGELFF. The CDR3 DNA sequence: TGCGCCAGCAGCTCCGGGACAGGGGTGGCCGGGGAGCTGTTTTTT.

The table lists this clonotype with a few counts. The rearrangement uses TRBV6-1 and TRBJ1-2, with 7 bases matching TRBD1. The germline CDR1 and CDR2 sequences are MNHNS and SASEGT. The CDR3 covers 13 residues. V gave up 6 bases and J gave up 6 bases; unmatched junction bases: 7. In DNA, the CDR3 is TGTGCCAGCAGCGACAGGGACCGTGATGGCTACACCTTC. Translating gives CASSDRDRDGYTF.

At least ten counts were recorded for this clonotype. The V gene is TRBV7-8, the J gene TRBJ2-1; 8 bases agree with TRBD2. This CDR3 is 20 amino acids long. With 5 bases clipped from V and 0 bases from J, the junction kept 18 bases outside the gene matches. Germline V lookup: CDR1 SGHVS, CDR2 FQNEAQ. The CDR3 DNA reads TGTGCCAGCAGCGCACATCGCGCCGAGCGGGAGAAGAGCTCCTACAATGAGCAGTTCTTC. Protein product: CASSAHRAEREKSSYNEQFF.

This clonotype was counted many times. This chain links TRBV3-1 with TRBJ1-2; a possible D gene is TRBD1 (5 bases). The germline V gene has CDR1 LGHDT and CDR2 YNNKEL (reference sequence). V dropped 4 bases and J dropped 2 bases, with 23 bases sitting between them. CDR3 length: 18 residues. CDR3 DNA: TGTGCCAGCAGCCCCGGTTTGGTGTTTAGTTGGGGGAACTATGGCTACACCTTC. It specifies CASSPGLVFSWGNYGYTF.

This clonotype was observed at least ten times. The chain has TRBV20-1 and TRBJ2-2; the match to TRBD2 covers 7 bases. CDR1 is DFQATT and CDR2 is SNEGSKA in the germline V gene (reference sequence). The CDR3 runs to 14 residues. V trimming: 1 base; J trimming: 7 bases; junction bases outside the gene matches: 6. For the CDR3, the DNA is TGCAGTGCTAGAGGTGGCAGCGGGGTCGGGGAGCTGTTTTTT. Encoded protein: CSARGGSGVGELFF.

This clonotype was seen more than once but under ten times. This rearrangement joins TRBV12-3 or TRBV12-4 to TRBJ2-5; TRBD2 might be the D (5 bases). The CDR3 has 13 amino acids. V was shortened by 5 bases and J by 2 bases, with 9 bases between the two germline ends. This chain's CDR3 is CASSTRDQETQYF. In DNA form, the CDR3 reads TGTGCCAGCAGTACTAGGGATCAAGAGACCCAGTACTTC.

The V gene is TRBV4-2, the J gene TRBJ2-7; 8 bases fit TRBD1. Per the germline V gene, CDR1 is LGHNA and CDR2 is YNFKEQ. The V gene end was trimmed by 0 bases and the J gene end by 1 base; junction bases not matched to a gene: 5. The CDR3 contains 16 residues. In nucleotides, the CDR3 is TGTGCCAGCAGCCAAGATGGCCAGGGGGCATCCTACGAGCAGTACTTC. Its protein product is CASSQDGQGASYEQYF.

There are many counts of this clonotype. The chain carries TRBV4-2 and TRBJ2-5, with 7 nucleotides matching TRBD2. Germline CDR1 and CDR2: LGHNA and YNFKEQ. J gave up 2 bases and V 0 bases, and 6 bases lay outside the gene matches. CDR3 length equals 16 residues. The CDR3 sequence: CASSQEPSGEQETQYF. Written as DNA, the CDR3 is TGTGCCAGCAGCCAAGAGCCGAGCGGGGAACAAGAGACCCAGTACTTC.

This chain joins TRBV2 and TRBJ2-7; D unresolved. V shed 6 bases and J shed 5 bases, with 14 bases lying between them. This CDR3 is built from 13 residues. Germline loops: CDR1 SNHLY, CDR2 FYNNEI. CDR3 residues: CASSPRGGNEQYV. CDR3 bases: TGTGCCAGCAGCCCCCGTGGCGGCAACGAGCAGTACGTC.

This clonotype was seen a few times. V and J are TRBV7-2 and TRBJ2-1, with D possibly TRBD2 on 6 matching bases. The ends were cut back, 5 bases at V and 0 bases at J, with 11 bases in the middle. Germline V gene sequence: CDR1 SGHTA, CDR2 FQGNSA. This CDR3 comprises 15 residues. The CDR3 here is CASSPGTFSYNEQFF. The CDR3 DNA follows: TGTGCCAGCAGCCCCGGGACTTTCTCCTACAATGAGCAGTTCTTC.

The chain joins TRBV6-2 or TRBV6-3 to TRBJ2-6; TRBD2 might be the D (6 bases). Germline CDR1 MNHEY, CDR2 SVGEGT. This CDR3 comprises 17 residues. Trimming took off 0 bases at V and 0 bases at J, with 9 bases between the two ends. CDR3 nucleotide sequence: TGTGCCAGCAGTTACTCGAGGGGAGGCTCTGGGGCCAACGTCCTGACTTTC. Protein product: CASSYSRGGSGANVLTF.

This clonotype was picked up a small number of times. This chain links TRBV6-1 with TRBJ1-6, with TRBD1 matching over 7 bases. Germline values: CDR1 MNHNS, CDR2 SASEGT. The CDR3 contains 17 residues. V shed 6 bases, J shed 6 bases, and the junction held 14 bases outside the gene matches. The CDR3 here is CASSSRDRKLSNSPLHF. The CDR3 coding sequence is TGTGCCAGCAGCTCCCGGGACAGAAAACTTTCTAATTCACCCCTCCACTTT.

The chain joins TRBV2 to TRBJ2-5, with D tentatively TRBD2 (5 bases). Germline lookup yields CDR1 SNHLY and CDR2 FYNNEI. CDR3 size: 15 residues. The V end was cut by 4 bases, the J end by 7 bases, with 19 bases between. Here the CDR3 DNA reads TGTGCCAGCAGTGTGGGGAGTAAGGTCGAAGGGACCCAGTACTTC. It is translated as CASSVGSKVEGTQYF.

This clonotype was detected a few times. The rearrangement links TRBV6-1 to TRBJ2-1; TRBD1 matches 8 bases. Germline assignment: CDR1 MNHNS and CDR2 SASEGT. The CDR3 runs to 14 residues. V was clipped by 3 bases and J by 7 bases; unmatched bases: 5. The CDR3 region is CASSDWTGRNEQFF. DNA for the CDR3: TGTGCCAGCAGTGATTGGACAGGGCGAAATGAGCAGTTCTTC.

In this sample, this clonotype turned up many times. The chain has TRBV20-1 and TRBJ2-1; TRBD1 matches 8 bases. Germline trimming cut 5 bases from V and 7 bases from J; bases unmatched to any gene: 16. This CDR3 has 16 residues. Germline V gene lookup returns CDR1 DFQATT and CDR2 SNEGSKA (reference sequence). In nucleotides, the CDR3 is TGCAGTGCTCCCTCTCCGGAGAGACAGGGGAGGAATGAGCAGTTCTTC. This codes for CSAPSPERQGRNEQFF.